This entry lists 26 T cell receptor beta chains sequenced from one sample in a study of identical twins. TCRdb redid the calling of the 5' RACE reads with MiXCR, one entry per CDR3 protein. Altogether approximately 630,000 distinct CDR3 sequences are present, around 7.4% being singletons, with the ten largest covering 1.6%. Another study also made use of these data, one on yellow fever vaccine responses in identical twins.

Sequenced input: PBMCs. These receptor sequences come from a woman in her late teens or twenties in good health.

This clonotype has a handful of counts. V is TRBV12-3 or TRBV12-4 and J is TRBJ2-3; TRBD2 matches at 10 bases. CDR3 length: 15 residues. V was clipped by 6 bases and J by 4 bases; unmatched bases: 7. The CDR3 coding sequence is TGTGCCAGCAGGGGAGCGGGAGGGCGTGCAGATACGCAGTATTTT. This gives the protein CASRGAGGRADTQYF.

As regards this clonotype: With a much larger clone just one base away, this may be a read error. The chain combines TRBV5-5 with TRBJ2-3; no reliable D call. The CDR3 is 17 amino acids. V was pared by 0 bases and J by 2 bases, with 16 bases between. Germline V lookup: CDR1 SGHKS, CDR2 YYEKEE (reference sequence). The CDR3 sequence is CASSLESLVGITDTQYF. The DNA for the CDR3 is TGTGCCAGCAGCTTGGAATCTCTAGTGGGGATCACAGATACGCAGTATTTT.

A few counts support this clonotype. The chain uses TRBV7-9 and TRBJ2-1; TRBD2 agrees at 7 bases. Germline values: CDR1 SEHNR, CDR2 FQNEAQ (reference sequence). The CDR3 runs 15 residues. V shed 5 bases, J shed 4 bases, and the junction held 8 bases outside the gene matches. CDR3 amino acids: CASSEPGLPYNEQFF. CDR3 in DNA: TGTGCCAGCAGCGAACCGGGACTACCATACAATGAGCAGTTCTTC.

The chain is built from TRBV18 and TRBJ1-1; D is uncertain. Germline values: CDR1 KGHSH, CDR2 LQKENI. V lost 2 bases and J lost 10, with 14 bases in between. The CDR3 covers 13 residues. CDR3 region: CASSPVESGGAFF. CDR3 in DNA: TGTGCCAGCTCACCAGTCGAAAGCGGAGGAGCTTTCTTT.

The chain couples TRBV20-1 to TRBJ1-5, with 7 bases identical to TRBD1. After removal of 3 bases from V and 2 bases from J, the junction contained 1 base not matched to a gene. Germline assignment: CDR1 DFQATT and CDR2 SNEGSKA (reference sequence). This CDR3 contains 13 residues. The CDR3 coding sequence is TGCAGTGCTAGGCAGGGGGGCAATCAGCCCCAGCATTTT. Amino acid sequence: CSARQGGNQPQHF.

There are many counts of this clonotype. The rearrangement links TRBV5-6 to TRBJ2-1, with TRBD2 matching 7 bases. Looked up from germline, CDR1 is SGHDT and CDR2 is YYEEEE. The CDR3 consists of 18 residues. V was clipped by 4 bases and J by 0 bases; unmatched bases: 13. The CDR3 loop is CASSISGLTLSSYNEQFF. CDR3 DNA sequence: TGTGCCAGCAGCATTAGCGGGCTGACTTTGAGCTCCTACAATGAGCAGTTCTTC.

This clonotype was recorded at least ten times. V gene TRBV29-1 combines with J gene TRBJ1-2; D ambiguous. Germline CDR1 reads SQVTM; CDR2 reads ANQGSEA. V was shortened by 3 bases and J by 6 bases, with 17 bases between the two germline ends. The CDR3 contains 14 residues. The CDR3: CSVDLISGLHGYTF. In DNA form, the CDR3 reads TGCAGCGTTGACCTAATTTCGGGGTTGCATGGCTACACCTTC.

The rearrangement uses TRBV4-1 and TRBJ2-1; TRBD1 aligns across 9 bases. The germline V gene has CDR1 MGHRA and CDR2 YSYEKL. V shed 4 bases, J shed 2 bases, and the junction held 9 bases outside the gene matches. The CDR3 spans 17 residues. The CDR3 reads CASSPMRRQGAYNEQFF. The CDR3 bases are TGCGCCAGCAGCCCAATGCGGAGACAGGGGGCCTACAATGAGCAGTTCTTC.

This clonotype came up many times. This chain uses TRBV12-3 or TRBV12-4 with TRBJ1-5, with TRBD1 matching 7 bases. With 6 bases clipped from V and 11 bases from J, the junction kept 7 bases outside the gene matches. The CDR3 sequence is 12 residues long. The CDR3 sequence: CASSDRAVSQHF. The CDR3 DNA sequence: TGTGCCAGCAGCGACAGGGCGGTTTCCCAGCATTTT.

This clonotype appeared many times. The chain has TRBV20-1 and TRBJ2-7; D gene uncertain. This CDR3 spans 11 amino acids. Trimming removed 6 bases at V and 9 bases at J, with 15 bases between. The V gene's germline CDR1 is DFQATT and CDR2 SNEGSKA (reference sequence). CDR3 DNA: TGCAGTGCAACAAATAGGGCCGGGCAGTACGTC. This translates into CSATNRAGQYV.

The genes are TRBV25-1 and TRBJ1-4; D call uncertain. Germline CDR1 is MGHDK and CDR2 is SYGVNS. The germline V and J ends were trimmed by 1 base and 8 bases, with 14 bases remaining between them. The CDR3 loop spans 15 amino acids. The chain's CDR3 is CASSEFPKGEEKLFF. CDR3 nucleotide sequence: TGTGCCAGCAGTGAATTTCCAAAAGGAGAGGAAAAACTGTTTTTT.

The gene calls are TRBV29-1 and TRBJ2-2; the match to TRBD2 covers 12 bases. J was trimmed by 5 bases and V by 7 bases; bases with no gene match: 17. The CDR3 is 18 amino acids. The V gene's germline CDR1 is SQVTM and CDR2 ANQGSEA. The DNA for the CDR3 is TGCAGCGCCCTCCGGGCTAGCGGGAGGGCCTTAGGAACCGGGGAGCTGTTTTTT. Translation: CSALRASGRALGTGELFF.

The sample holds a few counts of this clonotype. V is TRBV5-1 and J is TRBJ2-3; 8 nucleotides align to TRBD2. The germline V gene encodes CDR1 SGHRS and CDR2 YFSETQ. Trimming removed 5 bases from V and 2 bases from J; junction bases left unmatched: 4. The CDR3 is 14 residues long. DNA of the CDR3: TGCGCCAGCAGTATAGCGGGGTTCACAGATACGCAGTATTTT. This translates into CASSIAGFTDTQYF.

The J gene is TRBJ2-7, the V gene TRBV10-2; 7 bases are a match to TRBD2. Germline CDR1 reads WSHSY; CDR2 reads SAAADI. Trimming cost V 6 bases and J 0 bases; bases outside gene matches: 2. CDR3 length equals 13 residues. CDR3 protein: CASSGGSSYEQYV. The CDR3 DNA reads TGCGCCAGCAGCGGGGGGAGCTCCTACGAGCAGTACGTC.

This clonotype has ten or more counts. The V gene is TRBV7-9, the J gene TRBJ1-1; D is ambiguous. The V gene's germline CDR1 is SEHNR and CDR2 FQNEAQ (reference sequence). The CDR3 is 13 amino acids. The germline V and J ends were trimmed by 6 bases and 0 bases, with 8 bases remaining between them. In DNA form, the CDR3 reads TGTGCCAGCAGTCTTTTAATGAACACTGAAGCTTTCTTT. This encodes CASSLLMNTEAFF.

V gene TRBV20-1 combines with J gene TRBJ1-1; D gene unclear. The CDR3 totals 11 residues. The V gene's germline CDR1 is DFQATT and CDR2 SNEGSKA (reference sequence). Trimming removed 6 bases from V and 5 bases from J, with 10 bases in between. In nucleotides, the CDR3 is TGCAGTGCACGGTCGGGAACTGAAGCTTTCTTT. Protein product: CSARSGTEAFF.

The chain links TRBV5-1 to TRBJ2-1, with TRBD2 as a possible D gene (6 bases). Deletions cut 2 bases from V and 0 bases from J, with 12 bases between. The germline V gene has CDR1 SGHRS and CDR2 YFSETQ. The CDR3 has 16 residues. CDR3 bases: TGCGCCAGCAGCTTCCTCCCCGGGAGCTCCTACAATGAGCAGTTCTTC. Translating it yields CASSFLPGSSYNEQFF.

The chain carries TRBV28 and TRBJ2-4, with 7 bases matching TRBD1. The CDR3 spans 13 residues. Germline CDR1 and CDR2: MDHEN and SYDVKM. In DNA, the CDR3 is TGTGTCACACAGGGGACAGCCAAAAACATTCAGTACTTC. As protein: CVTQGTAKNIQYF.

This clonotype was counted many times. One end of the junction fails to match germline, which may point to a read error. The chain links TRBV14 to TRBJ2-1; TRBD1 might be the D (6 bases). CDR3 size: 9 residues. Germline CDR1 reads SGHDN; CDR2 reads FVKESK. The CDR3 here is CASSVDSLF. CDR3 coding DNA: TGTGCCAGCAGCGTGGACAGCCTCTTC.

This chain uses TRBV7-8 with TRBJ1-6, with D possibly matching TRBD1 (5 bases). The germline gives CDR1 SGHVS, CDR2 FQNEAQ. Trimming cost V 2 bases and J 10 bases, with 15 bases left between them. This CDR3 region has 15 residues. The CDR3 protein is CASSLPGTFGSPLHF. The CDR3 coding sequence is TGTGCCAGCAGCTTACCCGGGACCTTCGGGTCACCCCTCCACTTT.

This clonotype appeared many times. This chain links TRBV6-1 with TRBJ1-5; D is possibly TRBD1 (5 bases). The CDR3 sequence is 16 residues long. Trimming cost V 6 bases and J 4 bases, with 19 bases left between them. Germline CDR1 MNHNS, CDR2 SASEGT. CDR3 protein: CASSSGQGVWNQPQHF. DNA for the CDR3: TGTGCCAGCAGCTCAGGACAAGGGGTGTGGAATCAGCCCCAGCATTTT.

The sample holds many counts of this clonotype. The rearrangement joins TRBV28 to TRBJ2-2; TRBD2 agrees at 7 bases. The trim removed 5 bases at V and 3 bases at J, leaving 3 bases unmatched. The CDR3 sequence is 14 residues long. Germline CDR1 reads MDHEN; CDR2 reads SYDVKM. Written as DNA, the CDR3 is TGTGCCAGCAGTCCGGGACTATACACCGGGGAGCTGTTTTTT. It codes for CASSPGLYTGELFF.

There are a few counts of this clonotype. This chain connects TRBV20-1 to TRBJ2-7, with 9 bases identical to TRBD1. CDR3 size: 13 residues. From germline, CDR1 is DFQATT and CDR2 SNEGSKA (reference sequence). The chain's CDR3 is CGLTRDRAYEQYV. CDR3 nucleotides: TGCGGATTGACCCGGGACAGGGCTTACGAGCAGTACGTC.

The gene calls are TRBV19 and TRBJ2-5, with 8 bases aligning to TRBD2. The CDR3 extends over 16 amino acids. From germline, CDR1 is LNHDA and CDR2 SQIVND (reference sequence). J lost 2 bases, V lost 6 bases, and 11 bases had no gene match. The CDR3 loop reads CASRLSGVIHQETQYF. The DNA of the CDR3 is TGTGCCAGTAGACTTAGCGGGGTTATTCATCAAGAGACCCAGTACTTC.

This clonotype came up many times. The chain employs TRBV11-2 and TRBJ2-3, with 11 bases matching TRBD2. The trim removed 10 bases at V and 2 bases at J, leaving 5 bases unmatched. Germline V CDR1 and CDR2: SGHAT, FQNNGV. The CDR3 totals 14 residues. CDR3 amino acids: CATRLAGYTDTQYF. The DNA of the CDR3 is TGTGCCACCCGACTAGCGGGGTACACAGATACGCAGTATTTT.

This clonotype was recorded at least ten times. A junction end diverges from the germline sequence, so it may reflect a read error. J is TRBJ2-1 and V is TRBV2; D ambiguous. This CDR3 region has 14 residues. The germline CDR1 and CDR2 sequences are SNHLY and FYNNEI. CDR3 sequence (DNA): TGTGCCAGCAGTGATCCTCCCTCCCACAATGAGCAGTTCTTC. Translating it yields CASSDPPSHNEQFF. The full variable domain, completed using reference TRBV2 and TRBJ2-1, is EPEVTQTPSHQVTQMGQEVILRCVPISNHLYFYWYRQILGQKVEFLVSFYNNEISEKSEIFDDQFSVERPDGSNFTLKIRSTKLEDSAMYFCASSDPPSHNEQFFGPGTRLTVL.